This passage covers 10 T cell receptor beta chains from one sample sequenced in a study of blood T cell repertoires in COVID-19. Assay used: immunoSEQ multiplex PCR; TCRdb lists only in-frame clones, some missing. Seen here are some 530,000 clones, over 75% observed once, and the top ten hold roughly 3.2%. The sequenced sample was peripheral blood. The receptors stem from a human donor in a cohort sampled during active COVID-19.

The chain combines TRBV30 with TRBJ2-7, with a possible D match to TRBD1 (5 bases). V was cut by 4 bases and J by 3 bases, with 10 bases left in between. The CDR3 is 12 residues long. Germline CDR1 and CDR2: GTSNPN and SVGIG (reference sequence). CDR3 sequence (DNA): TGTGCCTGGAATCAGGGAAACTACGAGCAGTACTTC. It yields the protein CAWNQGNYEQYF.

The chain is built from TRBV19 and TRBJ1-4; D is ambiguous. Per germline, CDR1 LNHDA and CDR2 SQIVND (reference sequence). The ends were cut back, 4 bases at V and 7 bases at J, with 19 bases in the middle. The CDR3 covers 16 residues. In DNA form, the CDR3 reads TGTGCCAGTAGTAATCGCGGGATTCGCCAGAGTGAAAAACTGTTTTTT. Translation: CASSNRGIRQSEKLFF.

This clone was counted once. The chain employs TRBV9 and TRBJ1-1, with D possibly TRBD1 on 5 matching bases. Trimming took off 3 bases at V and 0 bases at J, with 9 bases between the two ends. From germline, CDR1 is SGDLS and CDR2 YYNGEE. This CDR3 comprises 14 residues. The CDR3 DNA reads TGTGCCAGCAGCGCACAGGCTTTGAACACTGAAGCTTTCTTT. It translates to CASSAQALNTEAFF. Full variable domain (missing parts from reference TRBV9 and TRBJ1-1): DSGVTQTPKHLITATGQRVTLRCSPRSGDLSVYWYQQSLDQGLQFLIQYYNGEERAKGNILERFSAQQFPDLHSELNLSSLELGDSALYFCASSAQALNTEAFFGQGTRLTVV.

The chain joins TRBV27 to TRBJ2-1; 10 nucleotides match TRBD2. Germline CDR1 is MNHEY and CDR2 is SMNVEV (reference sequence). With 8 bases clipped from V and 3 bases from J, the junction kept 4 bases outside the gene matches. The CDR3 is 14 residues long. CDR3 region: CASRLAGDYNEQFF. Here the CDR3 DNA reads TGTGCCAGCCGGCTAGCGGGAGACTACAATGAGCAGTTCTTC.

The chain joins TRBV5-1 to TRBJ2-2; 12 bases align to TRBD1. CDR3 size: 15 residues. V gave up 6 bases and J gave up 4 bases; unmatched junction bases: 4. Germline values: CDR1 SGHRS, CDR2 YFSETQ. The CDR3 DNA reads TGCGCCAGCACCCGGGACAGGGGGCGCACCGGGGAGCTGTTTTTT. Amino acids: CASTRDRGRTGELFF.

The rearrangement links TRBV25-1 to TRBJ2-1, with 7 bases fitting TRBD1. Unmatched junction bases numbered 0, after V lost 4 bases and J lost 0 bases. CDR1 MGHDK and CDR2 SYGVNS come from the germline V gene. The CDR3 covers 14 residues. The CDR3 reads CASSGDSSYNEQFF. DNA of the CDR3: TGTGCCAGCAGTGGGGACAGCTCCTACAATGAGCAGTTCTTC. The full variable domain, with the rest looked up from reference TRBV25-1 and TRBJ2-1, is EADIYQTPRYLVIGTGKKITLECSQTMGHDKMYWYQQDPGMELHLIHYSYGVNSTEKGDLSSESTVSRIRTEHFPLTLESARPSHTSQYLCASSGDSSYNEQFFGPGTRLTVL.

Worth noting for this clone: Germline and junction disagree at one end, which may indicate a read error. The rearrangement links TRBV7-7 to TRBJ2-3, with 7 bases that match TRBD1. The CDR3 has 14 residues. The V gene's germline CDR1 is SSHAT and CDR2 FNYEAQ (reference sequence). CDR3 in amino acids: CASSLTGITDTQYF. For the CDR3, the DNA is TGTGCTAGCAGCTTGACAGGGATCACAGATACGCAGTATTTT.

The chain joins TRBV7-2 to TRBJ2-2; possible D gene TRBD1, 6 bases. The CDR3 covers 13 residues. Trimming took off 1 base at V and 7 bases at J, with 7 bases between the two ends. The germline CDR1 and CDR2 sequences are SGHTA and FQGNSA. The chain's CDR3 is CASSLEGGGELFF. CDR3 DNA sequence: TGTGCCAGCAGCTTAGAAGGGGGCGGGGAGCTGTTTTTT. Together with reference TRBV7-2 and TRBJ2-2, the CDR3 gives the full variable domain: GAGVSQSPSNKVTEKGKDVELRCDPISGHTALYWYRQSLGQGLEFLIYFQGNSAPDKSGLPSDRFSAERTGGSVSTLTIQRTQQEDSAVYLCASSLEGGGELFFGEGSRLTVL.

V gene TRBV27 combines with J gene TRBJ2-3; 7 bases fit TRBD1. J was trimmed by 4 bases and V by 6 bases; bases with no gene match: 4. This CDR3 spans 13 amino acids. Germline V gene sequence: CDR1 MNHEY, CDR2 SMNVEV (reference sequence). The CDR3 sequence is CASSHRGADTQYF. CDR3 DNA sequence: TGTGCCAGCAGCCACAGGGGTGCAGATACGCAGTATTTT.

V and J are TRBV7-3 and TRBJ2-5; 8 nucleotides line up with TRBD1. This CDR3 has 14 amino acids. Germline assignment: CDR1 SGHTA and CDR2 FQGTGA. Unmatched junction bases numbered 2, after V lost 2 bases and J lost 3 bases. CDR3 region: CASSLRQGKETQYF. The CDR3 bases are TGTGCCAGCAGCTTACGACAGGGGAAAGAGACCCAGTACTTC. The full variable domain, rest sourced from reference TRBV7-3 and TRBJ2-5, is GAGVSQTPSNKVTEKGKYVELRCDPISGHTALYWYRQSLGQGPEFLIYFQGTGAADDSGLPNDRFFAVRPEGSVSTLKIQRTERGDSAVYLCASSLRQGKETQYFGPGTRLLVL.